A single sample gave rise to the 10 T cell receptor beta chains below, sequenced in a study of T-cell reconstitution after alpha-beta-depleted transplantation in children. Unique molecular identifiers were incorporated into the prepared TCRbeta library. TCRdb re-derived calls from the PCR reads in MiXCR, one entry per CDR3 protein. The sample lists around 530,000 distinct CDR3 sequences, less than 35% occurring once. The specimen comprised PBMCs from the stem cell graft donor, sampled from the stem cell graft. These receptors all come from a human donor who donated a stem cell graft to a child with aplastic anemia.

This chain connects TRBV5-1 to TRBJ1-3, with D possibly TRBD1 on 6 matching bases. The CDR3 is 23 residues long. Trimming cost V 1 base and J 0 bases, with 32 bases left between them. Germline CDR1 is SGHRS and CDR2 is YFSETQ. The CDR3 coding sequence is TGCGCCAGCAGCTTGAGGGGGTTAGGGACGGCGGCCGGGAAAGTGAGCTCTGGAAACACCATATATTTT. The encoded protein is CASSLRGLGTAAGKVSSGNTIYF.

The V and J genes are TRBV6-2 or TRBV6-3 and TRBJ2-3; 8 bases are a match to TRBD1. From germline, CDR1 is MNHEY and CDR2 SVGEGT. The CDR3 totals 16 residues. The V segment lost 2 bases and the J segment 2 bases; nucleotides outside the gene matches: 6. The CDR3 protein is CASSYPDRESTDTQYF. The CDR3 DNA reads as TGTGCCAGCAGTTACCCGGACAGGGAGTCCACAGATACGCAGTATTTT.

The rearrangement links TRBV29-1 to TRBJ2-2; TRBD2 matches 10 bases. V lost 6 bases to trimming and J lost 3 bases; unmatched junction nucleotides: 4. CDR1 is SQVTM, CDR2 ANQGSEA, per germline. The CDR3 has 14 amino acids. In nucleotides, the CDR3 is TGCAGCGTCCCTAGCGGGAGTTACACCGGGGAGCTGTTTTTT. It yields the protein CSVPSGSYTGELFF.

The sample holds a few counts of this clonotype. The chain combines TRBV11-3 with TRBJ2-2, with a tentative D call TRBD2 (6 bases). The length of the CDR3 is 16 residues. V gave up 5 bases and J gave up 0 bases, with 13 bases separating them. The V gene's germline CDR1 is SGHNT and CDR2 YENEEA. The CDR3 region is CASSRSGGTNTGELFF. For the CDR3, the DNA is TGTGCCAGCAGCCGCAGTGGCGGGACGAACACCGGGGAGCTGTTTTTT.

The sample holds many counts of this clonotype. The chain is built from TRBV6-1 and TRBJ2-3, with TRBD1 matching 9 bases. V was clipped by 3 bases and J by 2 bases; unmatched bases: 6. The CDR3 is made up of 16 amino acids. Germline assignment: CDR1 MNHNS and CDR2 SASEGT. CDR3 amino acids: CASSDRDRDATDTQYF. The CDR3 nucleotides read TGTGCCAGCAGTGACCGGGACAGGGACGCCACAGATACGCAGTATTTT.

This rearrangement joins TRBV20-1 to TRBJ2-7, with TRBD2 matching 10 bases. The V gene end was trimmed by 1 base and the J gene end by 2 bases; junction bases not matched to a gene: 5. The CDR3 is made up of 15 amino acids. The germline V gene encodes CDR1 DFQATT and CDR2 SNEGSKA (reference sequence). CDR3 nucleotide sequence: TGCAGTGCTAGAGCTACTAGCGGGGTCCCCTACGAGCAGTACTTC. Residues: CSARATSGVPYEQYF.

The chain carries TRBV5-1 and TRBJ2-3, with 8 positions matching TRBD1. Per the germline V gene, CDR1 is SGHRS and CDR2 is YFSETQ. Trimming at V came to 9 bases and at J to 4 bases, leaving 13 bases not matched to a gene. The CDR3 loop spans 15 amino acids. The CDR3 here is CATQGANAGSDTQYF. CDR3 nucleotides: TGCGCCACCCAGGGGGCCAACGCCGGGTCAGATACGCAGTATTTT.

The V call is TRBV20-1, the J call TRBJ2-5; TRBD2 aligns across 10 bases. There are 12 residues in the CDR3. Germline CDR1 and CDR2: DFQATT and SNEGSKA (reference sequence). The CDR3 region has the DNA TGCACCTTAGCGGGAGGTTCAGAGACCCAGTACTTC. Translated: CTLAGGSETQYF.

This chain connects TRBV6-1 to TRBJ1-1; D may be TRBD1 (5 bases). The CDR3 is made up of 14 amino acids. Germline assignment: CDR1 MNHNS and CDR2 SASEGT. Trimming took 5 bases from V and 10 from J, leaving 20 bases between them. The CDR3 region has the DNA TGTGCCAGCAGTCCCCCGGGGGTCCCCGGTGGAGCTTTCTTT. Translated: CASSPPGVPGGAFF.

The rearrangement joins TRBV4-1 to TRBJ2-1; 7 bases agree with TRBD1. Germline CDR1 and CDR2: MGHRA and YSYEKL. With V trimmed by 0 bases and J by 1 base, 6 bases remained unmatched. The CDR3 has 17 residues. The DNA for the CDR3 is TGCGCCAGCAGCCAAGATCCGGACAGGCCTTCCTACAATGAGCAGTTCTTC. Protein: CASSQDPDRPSYNEQFF.